A single sample gave rise to the 30 T cell receptor beta chains below, sequenced in a study of blood T cell repertoires in COVID-19. The assay was immunoSEQ multiplex PCR, and TCRdb's table has in-frame clones only and misses some. Of 37,000 or so clones in the sample, roughly 78% are singletons; the top ten hold approximately 32%. The sequenced material came from peripheral blood. The source is a man in his sixties with acute or convalescent COVID-19.

The rearrangement links TRBV5-1 to TRBJ1-1; the D is unclear. Trimming cost V 4 bases and J 0 bases, with 10 bases left between them. Germline CDR1 is SGHRS and CDR2 is YFSETQ. The length of the CDR3 is 14 residues. The CDR3 is CASSATSLNTEAFF. The CDR3 nucleotides read TGCGCCAGCAGCGCGACATCGTTGAACACTGAAGCTTTCTTT.

This clone came up a few times. V gene TRBV25-1 combines with J gene TRBJ2-1; D might be TRBD1 (5 bases). Germline CDR1 MGHDK, CDR2 SYGVNS. V was shortened by 6 bases and J by 8 bases, with 14 bases between the two germline ends. CDR3 size: 13 residues. The CDR3 spells CASRQGNWDEQFF. DNA for the CDR3: TGTGCCAGCAGGCAGGGTAATTGGGATGAGCAGTTCTTC.

V is TRBV24-1 and J is TRBJ1-5; D might be TRBD1 (6 bases). CDR1 is KGHDR and CDR2 is SFDVKD in the germline V gene. The CDR3 spans 13 residues. V shed 9 bases and J shed 1 base, with 9 bases lying between them. The CDR3 region has the DNA TGTGCCACCTCGGACAGAAGCAATCAGCCCCAGCATTTT. As protein: CATSDRSNQPQHF.

The rearrangement links TRBV5-4 to TRBJ2-3, with D unresolved. Germline V lookup: CDR1 SGHNT, CDR2 YYREEE (reference sequence). The length of the CDR3 is 17 residues. The germline V and J ends were trimmed by 0 bases and 1 base, with 15 bases remaining between them. CDR3 sequence: CASSLGPSVGRTDTQYF. The CDR3 DNA sequence: TGTGCCAGCAGCTTGGGGCCTTCGGTTGGGCGCACAGATACGCAGTATTTT.

The genes are TRBV10-1 and TRBJ2-3; D ambiguous. V was trimmed by 2 bases and J by 1 base, leaving 4 bases between them. The V gene's germline CDR1 is WNHNN and CDR2 SYGVQD (reference sequence). The CDR3 runs to 13 residues. Written as DNA, the CDR3 is TGCGCCAGCAGTGAGCAGGGCACAGATACGCAGTATTTT. Amino acids: CASSEQGTDTQYF.

This clone has only a few counts. V is TRBV6-6 and J is TRBJ1-2, with a possible D match to TRBD1 (6 bases). The V gene lost 8 bases and the J gene lost 5 bases, with 21 bases spanning the gap. The CDR3 extends over 15 amino acids. Germline-derived CDR1 and CDR2 are MNHNY and SVGAGI (reference sequence). For the CDR3, the DNA is TGTGCCAGCGTCAATACAGGGTCCGGGGCGTATGGCTACACCTTC. Its protein product is CASVNTGSGAYGYTF.

V is TRBV7-9 and J is TRBJ1-3; TRBD1 aligns across 8 bases. In germline, CDR1 is SEHNR, CDR2 FQNEAQ (reference sequence). J gave up 9 bases and V 4 bases, and 14 bases lay outside the gene matches. The CDR3 is 16 residues long. The CDR3 sequence is CASSSLPDRGDRTIYF. Here the CDR3 DNA reads TGTGCCAGCAGCTCCCTACCCGACAGGGGTGATCGCACCATATATTTT.

DNA for the CDR3: TGCAGCGCCGGACAGGGTCTCGACGAGCAGTACTTC. It codes for CSAGQGLDEQYF. The gene calls are TRBV29-1 and TRBJ2-7; 8 positions agree with TRBD1. Germline values: CDR1 SQVTM, CDR2 ANQGSEA. CDR3 length equals 12 residues. The ends lost 7 bases at V and 5 bases at J; junction bases unmatched: 7.

This clone was seen only once. This chain uses TRBV5-6 with TRBJ1-1; TRBD1 is a possible D gene (6 bases). Germline V gene sequence: CDR1 SGHDT, CDR2 YYEEEE. Trimming removed 1 base from V and 6 bases from J, with 13 bases in between. The CDR3 covers 14 residues. The CDR3 DNA sequence: TGTGCCAGCAGCTTGACAGGGATCTTCCCTGAAGCTTTCTTT. It yields the protein CASSLTGIFPEAFF.

This clone has only one observation. The V and J genes are TRBV18 and TRBJ1-1, with D hard to call. CDR3 size: 14 residues. From germline, CDR1 is KGHSH and CDR2 LQKENI. V dropped 5 bases and J dropped 1 base, with 11 bases sitting between them. CDR3 nucleotide sequence: TGTGCCAGCTCAGCCAGAGAGGCGAACACTGAAGCTTTCTTT. It translates to CASSAREANTEAFF.

This clone was observed a handful of times. In DNA form, the CDR3 reads TGTGCCAGCAGGGACGGCGGGGTGGGCGACTATGGCTACACCTTC. Its translation is CASRDGGVGDYGYTF. This chain links TRBV5-6 with TRBJ1-2; the D is unclear. The CDR3 has 15 residues. Germline V gene sequence: CDR1 SGHDT, CDR2 YYEEEE. The V end lost 5 bases, the J end lost 3 bases, and 17 bases lay between the germline ends.

V and J are TRBV4-1 and TRBJ2-7; D may be TRBD2 (7 bases). Germline V lookup: CDR1 MGHRA, CDR2 YSYEKL. The V end was cut by 4 bases, the J end by 2 bases, with 18 bases between. This CDR3 has 16 residues. The CDR3 DNA sequence: TGCGCCAGCAGCCCCGAGGGGGGGAGGCCCCCCTACGAGCAGTACTTC. Protein product: CASSPEGGRPPYEQYF.

The sample holds one count of this clone. This chain connects TRBV5-6 to TRBJ1-5, with 7 bases lining up with TRBD1. The CDR3 totals 16 residues. The germline V gene has CDR1 SGHDT and CDR2 YYEEEE. The V gene end was trimmed by 3 bases and the J gene end by 6 bases; junction bases not matched to a gene: 12. CDR3 amino acids: CASSYQTGRSSQPQHF. CDR3 in DNA: TGTGCCAGCAGCTATCAGACAGGGAGAAGTAGTCAGCCCCAGCATTTT.

This chain joins TRBV5-1 and TRBJ1-1; D call uncertain. CDR1 is SGHRS, CDR2 YFSETQ, per germline. This CDR3 comprises 14 residues. V shed 0 bases and J shed 5 bases, with 11 bases lying between them. CDR3 protein: CASSLEGRRTEAFF. CDR3 sequence (DNA): TGCGCCAGCAGCTTGGAGGGTCGGAGGACTGAAGCTTTCTTT.

The chain links TRBV4-1 to TRBJ1-2; the match to TRBD1 covers 7 bases. Germline V gives CDR1 MGHRA, CDR2 YSYEKL. V lost 2 bases and J lost 5; bases outside the gene matches: 11. This CDR3 is 16 amino acids long. CDR3 DNA sequence: TGCGCCAGCAGCCAACCCCCGGGACAGAGCTTTTATGGCTACACCTTC. It encodes CASSQPPGQSFYGYTF.

CDR3 DNA: TGTGCCAGCAGTTTGAAAGCGGGAGGCGAAGTGAACACCGGGGAGCTGTTTTTT. Protein: CASSLKAGGEVNTGELFF. This chain links TRBV6-7 with TRBJ2-2; TRBD2 matches at 9 bases. TRBV6-7 is identified as an open reading frame with a role that is uncertain. The V segment lost 4 bases and the J segment 1 base; nucleotides outside the gene matches: 10. This CDR3 spans 18 amino acids.

The V and J genes are TRBV24-1 and TRBJ2-3; TRBD2 matches 14 bases. Germline V gives CDR1 KGHDR, CDR2 SFDVKD. Losses at the gene ends were 4 bases for V and 5 bases for J; bases not matched to a gene: 7. The CDR3 is 17 residues long. CDR3: CATSESPGLAGEDTQYF. For the CDR3, the DNA is TGTGCCACCAGTGAGTCCCCGGGACTAGCGGGAGAAGATACGCAGTATTTT.

This rearrangement joins TRBV25-1 to TRBJ2-5; the D gene is possibly TRBD1 (6 bases). V was cut by 2 bases and J by 7 bases, with 11 bases left in between. The germline CDR1 and CDR2 sequences are MGHDK and SYGVNS. The CDR3 has 13 residues. The CDR3 DNA follows: TGTGCCAGCAGTGAACCAGGGGTTGGGACCCAGTACTTC. This encodes CASSEPGVGTQYF.

This sequence joins TRBV24-1 and TRBJ2-5; 8 nucleotides match TRBD1. Looked up from germline, CDR1 is KGHDR and CDR2 is SFDVKD. V dropped 6 bases and J dropped 7; count of bases not matched to a gene: 15. The CDR3 runs to 16 residues. CDR3 sequence (DNA): TGTGCCACCAGTCGTGGGACGGGGACAGGAGGGGGGACCCAGTACTTC. Protein product: CATSRGTGTGGGTQYF.

The chain has TRBV24-1 and TRBJ2-3; TRBD1 aligns across 9 bases. The CDR3 runs 14 residues. Trimming removed 6 bases from V and 3 bases from J; junction bases left unmatched: 3. CDR1 and CDR2 from the germline V gene are KGHDR and SFDVKD. CDR3 amino acids: CATSSGQGTDTQYF. CDR3 nucleotide sequence: TGTGCCACCAGTTCCGGACAGGGGACAGATACGCAGTATTTT.

This chain connects TRBV7-2 to TRBJ1-2, with 12 bases matching TRBD1. This CDR3 contains 14 residues. Germline CDR1 reads SGHTA; CDR2 reads FQGNSA. V lost 8 bases, J lost 6 bases, and 7 bases stayed unmatched. Here the CDR3 reads CASGRDRGQDGYTF. The CDR3 region has the DNA TGTGCCAGCGGACGGGACAGGGGGCAGGATGGCTACACCTTC.

The rearrangement links TRBV3-1 (or the pseudogene TRBV3-2) to TRBJ2-6; 13 bases fit TRBD2. V was clipped by 1 base and J by 4 bases; unmatched bases: 16. CDR1 is LGHDT and CDR2 is YNNKEL in the germline V gene (reference sequence). This CDR3 is 22 amino acids long. The CDR3 protein is CASSQGTRGTSGTRGGANVLTF. The DNA of the CDR3 is TGTGCCAGCAGCCAAGGGACTAGAGGGACTAGCGGGACGAGGGGAGGGGCCAACGTCCTGACTTTC.

The chain has TRBV6-5 and TRBJ2-5, with TRBD2 matching 11 bases. Near its end, the DNA agrees better with TRBJ2-7, so the J call may be wrong. In germline, CDR1 is MNHEY, CDR2 SVGAGI. The CDR3 runs to 13 residues. CDR3 bases: TGTGCCAGCAGGGGACTAGCGGAATACGAGCAGTACTTC. Its translation: CASRGLAEYEQYF.

V and J are TRBV18 and TRBJ2-5; weak D call: TRBD1 (6 bases). This CDR3 spans 13 amino acids. Germline lookup yields CDR1 KGHSH and CDR2 LQKENI. Deletions cut 7 bases from V and 1 base from J, with 10 bases between. The CDR3: CASCRGSQETQYF. The CDR3 DNA follows: TGTGCCAGCTGCAGGGGCTCCCAAGAGACCCAGTACTTC. Drawing the rest from reference TRBV18 and TRBJ2-5, the complete variable domain is NAGVMQNPRHLVRRRGQEARLRCSPMKGHSHVYWYRQLPEEGLKFMVYLQKENIIDESGMPKERFSAEFPKEGPSILRIQQVVRGDSAAYFCASCRGSQETQYFGPGTRLLVL.

Here the CDR3 reads CASSVAQGTKETQYF. The CDR3 coding sequence is TGTGCCAGCAGCGTAGCCCAGGGGACGAAGGAGACCCAGTACTTC. The rearrangement joins TRBV9 to TRBJ2-5; a possible D gene is TRBD1 (6 bases). With 0 bases removed from V and 5 bases from J, the gap between germline ends came to 14 bases. This CDR3 has 15 residues. Germline V gene sequence: CDR1 SGDLS, CDR2 YYNGEE.

Only a few counts were recorded for this clone. This chain connects TRBV3-1 (or the pseudogene TRBV3-2) to TRBJ2-7, with 7 bases fitting TRBD2. Germline values: CDR1 LGHDT, CDR2 YNNKEL (reference sequence). The V segment lost 3 bases and the J segment 3 bases; nucleotides outside the gene matches: 17. The CDR3 is made up of 18 amino acids. The CDR3 loop reads CASSQGLWQGGALYEQYF. For the CDR3, the DNA is TGTGCCAGCAGCCAGGGTTTGTGGCAGGGAGGGGCCCTCTACGAGCAGTACTTC.

The chain uses TRBV11-2 and TRBJ1-2, with TRBD1 identical over 10 bases. The CDR3 contains 16 residues. Trimming removed 0 bases from V and 3 bases from J; junction bases left unmatched: 4. Germline lookup yields CDR1 SGHAT and CDR2 FQNNGV. CDR3 sequence: CASSLETDRGYYGYTF. The CDR3 DNA sequence: TGTGCCAGCAGCTTAGAGACGGACAGGGGGTACTATGGCTACACCTTC.

The chain combines TRBV7-9 with TRBJ2-4, with unresolved D. The CDR3 is 14 residues long. Trimming removed 10 bases from V and 0 bases from J, with 13 bases in between. The germline gives CDR1 SEHNR, CDR2 FQNEAQ (reference sequence). CDR3 in DNA: TGTGCCACCTCTCTAGAGGTAGCCAAAAACATTCAGTACTTC. This gives the protein CATSLEVAKNIQYF.

The chain has TRBV10-3 and TRBJ2-3; TRBD1 agrees at 8 bases. The CDR3 has 15 amino acids. V was pared by 6 bases and J by 0 bases, with 5 bases of the junction left unmatched. CDR1 is ENHRY, CDR2 SYGVKD, per germline. For the CDR3, the DNA is TGTGCCATCAGCCAGGGGGCGGGAAGCACAGATACGCAGTATTTT. Translation: CAISQGAGSTDTQYF.

The chain links TRBV11-1 to TRBJ2-7; TRBD1 matches 9 bases. The length of the CDR3 is 15 residues. Germline V gene sequence: CDR1 SGHAT, CDR2 FQDESV (reference sequence). Unmatched junction bases numbered 7, after V lost 5 bases and J lost 2 bases. This CDR3 reads CASSGSRTGAYEQYF. The CDR3 DNA reads as TGTGCCAGCAGCGGGAGCCGGACAGGGGCCTACGAGCAGTACTTC.